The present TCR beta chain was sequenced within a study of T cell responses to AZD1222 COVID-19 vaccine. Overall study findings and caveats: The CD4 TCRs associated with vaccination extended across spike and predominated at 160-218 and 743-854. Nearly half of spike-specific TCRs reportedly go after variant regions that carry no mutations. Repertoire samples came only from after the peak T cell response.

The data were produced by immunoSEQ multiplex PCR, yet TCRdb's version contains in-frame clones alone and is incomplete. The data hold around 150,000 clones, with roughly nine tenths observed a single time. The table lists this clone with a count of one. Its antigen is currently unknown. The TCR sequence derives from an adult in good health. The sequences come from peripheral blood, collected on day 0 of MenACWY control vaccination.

Here the CDR3 DNA reads TGTGCCAGCAGCCAAGGTGGACAGGGGAGTAACTATGGCTACACCTTC. This sequence encodes CASSQGGQGSNYGYTF. The chain links TRBV3-1 (or the pseudogene TRBV3-2) to TRBJ1-2; TRBD1 agrees at 9 bases. Germline loops: CDR1 LGHDT, CDR2 YNNKEL (reference sequence). With V trimmed by 1 base and J by 1 base, 4 bases remained unmatched. The CDR3 sequence is 16 residues long.